One and the same sample provided the 25 T cell receptor beta chains below, sequenced in a study of human T cells and chemical hapten exposure. TCRdb called the 5' RACE reads again in MiXCR, with one record for every CDR3 protein. The data show about 140,000 distinct CDR3 sequences, roughly 4% seen once. The starting material, unfractionated whole blood, was used for total RNA extraction. The receptors derive from a female donor in good health.

This clonotype has more than one count but fewer than ten. It may be a read error: a sequence one base away is much more abundant. J is TRBJ1-6 and V is TRBV30; 8 bases align to TRBD1. This CDR3 has 15 residues. The germline gives CDR1 GTSNPN, CDR2 SVGIG (reference sequence). V was clipped by 0 bases and J by 11 bases; unmatched bases: 9. Here the CDR3 DNA reads TGTGCCTGGAGTGTACTCAGGGGGCTCAGGGCACCCCTCCACTTT. It yields the protein CAWSVLRGLRAPLHF.

This clonotype was recorded at least ten times. The genes are TRBV19 and TRBJ2-3, with 11 nucleotides matching TRBD2. This CDR3 is built from 15 residues. Looked up from germline, CDR1 is LNHDA and CDR2 is SQIVND (reference sequence). The trim removed 6 bases at V and 3 bases at J, leaving 5 bases unmatched. The DNA of the CDR3 is TGTGCCAGTAGGACCGGGACTAGCGGAACAGATACGCAGTATTTT. Its protein product is CASRTGTSGTDTQYF.

This clonotype was observed at least ten times. The chain recombines TRBV3-1 with TRBJ1-2; 7 nucleotides line up with TRBD1. The germline V gene encodes CDR1 LGHDT and CDR2 YNNKEL (reference sequence). The ends lost 3 bases at V and 3 bases at J; junction bases unmatched: 4. The CDR3 contains 14 residues. CDR3 sequence: CASSQPGQYYGYTF. The DNA for the CDR3 is TGTGCCAGCAGCCAGCCGGGACAGTACTATGGCTACACCTTC. Full variable domain (rest looked up from reference TRBV3-1 and TRBJ1-2): DTAVSQTPKYLVTQMGNDKSIKCEQNLGHDTMYWYKQDSKKFLKIMFSYNNKELIINETVPNRFSPKSPDKAHLNLHINSLELGDSAVYFCASSQPGQYYGYTFGSGTRLTVV.

This clonotype was seen repeatedly, ten times or more. This chain joins TRBV5-5 and TRBJ1-2; D is unclear. The CDR3 is 12 residues long. Trimming shortened V by 4 bases and J by 4 bases, and 8 bases separated the two germline ends. Germline V lookup: CDR1 SGHKS, CDR2 YYEKEE (reference sequence). This chain's CDR3 is CASSPEGYGYTF. CDR3 coding DNA: TGTGCCAGCAGCCCAGAAGGCTATGGCTACACCTTC.

This clonotype was counted ten times or more. The chain joins TRBV20-1 to TRBJ1-1, with 7 positions matching TRBD1. The V gene end was trimmed by 3 bases and the J gene end by 3 bases; junction bases not matched to a gene: 31. Germline-derived CDR1 and CDR2 are DFQATT and SNEGSKA (reference sequence). This CDR3 is built from 22 residues. The CDR3 sequence: CSARLAVEGIRGGGVFDTEAFF. The DNA for the CDR3 is TGCAGTGCTAGGTTAGCGGTCGAGGGGATCAGGGGGGGAGGCGTTTTCGACACTGAAGCTTTCTTT.

This clonotype appeared many times. The rearrangement links TRBV10-3 to TRBJ1-5; 8 bases are shared with TRBD1. This CDR3 spans 17 amino acids. Germline V gene data show CDR1 as ENHRY and CDR2 as SYGVKD. J gave up 1 base and V 3 bases, and 8 bases lay outside the gene matches. The CDR3 loop is CAISENTGGRSNQPQHF. The CDR3 coding sequence is TGTGCCATCAGTGAAAACACAGGGGGAAGGAGCAATCAGCCCCAGCATTTT.

The chain joins TRBV29-1 to TRBJ2-7; 9 bases agree with TRBD2. This CDR3 comprises 14 residues. The germline gives CDR1 SQVTM, CDR2 ANQGSEA. The junction had 7 bases not matched to a gene; V was cut back by 7 bases and J by 0 bases. The CDR3 nucleotides read TGCAGCGCCAAGCTTAGCGGGAGCTCCTACGAGCAGTACTTC. This codes for CSAKLSGSSYEQYF.

This clonotype was counted ten times or more. This chain links TRBV7-2 with TRBJ1-3; TRBD1 is a possible D gene (6 bases). Germline-derived CDR1 and CDR2 are SGHTA and FQGNSA. Deletions cut 5 bases from V and 0 bases from J, with 11 bases between. The CDR3 is made up of 15 amino acids. This CDR3 reads CASSLQGNSGNTIYF. Written as DNA, the CDR3 is TGTGCCAGCAGCCTGCAGGGGAACTCTGGAAACACCATATATTTT.

This clonotype is deemed medium-sized. The chain combines TRBV5-1 with TRBJ1-1, with 7 bases matching TRBD1. Unmatched junction bases numbered 3, after V lost 3 bases and J lost 1 base. CDR1 and CDR2 (germline): SGHRS, YFSETQ. CDR3 size: 14 residues. CDR3 protein: CASSSGQANTEAFF. The CDR3 DNA follows: TGCGCCAGCAGCTCTGGACAGGCGAACACTGAAGCTTTCTTT.

This clonotype was picked up many times. The V and J genes are TRBV18 and TRBJ1-2; possibly TRBD1 for D (6 bases). CDR1 is KGHSH and CDR2 is LQKENI in the germline V gene. The CDR3 length is 17 residues. V was trimmed by 3 bases and J by 3 bases, leaving 20 bases between them. The CDR3 is CASSPMEEGHPYYGYTF. The CDR3 nucleotides read TGTGCCAGCTCACCGATGGAGGAGGGACACCCCTACTATGGCTACACCTTC.

The gene calls are TRBV13 and TRBJ2-3, with 8 bases lining up with TRBD2. The CDR3 covers 17 residues. The V and J ends lost 5 bases and 5 bases, in that order; junction bases with no gene match: 15. Looked up from germline, CDR1 is PRHDT and CDR2 is FYEKMQ (reference sequence). As DNA, the CDR3 is TGTGCCAGCAGCCAACCCTTGGCGGGGGGTCGTGGAGATACGCAGTATTTT. As protein: CASSQPLAGGRGDTQYF.

This clonotype was observed at least ten times. V is TRBV5-1 and J is TRBJ1-1; 11 nucleotides match TRBD1. CDR1 and CDR2 from the germline V gene are SGHRS and YFSETQ. This CDR3 has 16 amino acids. The V and J ends lost 4 bases and 6 bases, in that order; junction bases with no gene match: 11. CDR3 DNA sequence: TGCGCCAGCAGCCCCCGGGACAGGGGGATTCGGGCTGAAGCTTTCTTT. The encoded protein is CASSPRDRGIRAEAFF.

This clonotype was observed at least ten times. The chain couples TRBV7-9 to TRBJ1-4; D not resolved. The V and J ends lost 5 bases and 4 bases respectively, with 5 bases between them. The CDR3 is made up of 12 amino acids. Germline V gene sequence: CDR1 SEHNR, CDR2 FQNEAQ (reference sequence). The CDR3 here is CASSPVNEKLFF. The DNA for the CDR3 is TGTGCCAGCAGCCCTGTTAATGAAAAACTGTTTTTT.

This clonotype was picked up many times. J is TRBJ1-4 and V is TRBV7-9; TRBD1 matches 12 bases. CDR3 length: 18 amino acids. CDR1 and CDR2 (germline): SEHNR, FQNEAQ (reference sequence). Trimming took 5 bases from V and 4 from J; bases not matched to a gene: 11. CDR3 region: CASSPTRDRGRDNEKLFF. The CDR3 DNA reads as TGTGCCAGCAGCCCCACCCGGGACAGGGGGCGGGATAATGAAAAACTGTTTTTT.

This clonotype was counted at least ten times. The chain has TRBV20-1 and TRBJ2-3, with a tentative D call TRBD2 (6 bases). CDR1 DFQATT and CDR2 SNEGSKA come from the germline V gene (reference sequence). This CDR3 has 15 amino acids. The CDR3: CTTRAGSESTDTQYF. DNA of the CDR3: TGCACCACACGGGCGGGGTCCGAAAGCACAGATACGCAGTATTTT.

This clonotype was recorded at least ten times. This chain joins TRBV15 and TRBJ1-2, with D tentatively TRBD1 (6 bases). The CDR3 totals 13 residues. CDR1 and CDR2 (germline): LNHNV, YYDKDF (reference sequence). The V and J ends lost 4 bases and 4 bases respectively, with 10 bases between them. The CDR3 DNA follows: TGTGCCACCAGCAAGGACAGCATCTATGGCTACACCTTC. This translates into CATSKDSIYGYTF.

J is TRBJ2-4 and V is TRBV7-9; maybe TRBD1 (5 bases). The germline V gene encodes CDR1 SEHNR and CDR2 FQNEAQ (reference sequence). V was pared by 5 bases and J by 0 bases, with 17 bases between. This CDR3 contains 17 residues. The chain's CDR3 is CASSPNPRQLAKNIQYF. The CDR3, as DNA: TGTGCCAGCAGCCCAAACCCGAGACAGTTAGCCAAAAACATTCAGTACTTC.

Ten or more counts support this clonotype. V and J are TRBV6-6 and TRBJ1-6, with TRBD1 matching over 7 bases. This CDR3 spans 14 amino acids. CDR1 is MNHNY and CDR2 is SVGAGI in the germline V gene (reference sequence). The V gene end was trimmed by 6 bases and the J gene end by 9 bases; junction bases not matched to a gene: 8. This CDR3 is CASSSDRETSPLHF. The CDR3 DNA reads as TGTGCCAGCAGCTCCGACAGGGAGACTTCACCCCTCCACTTT.

In this sample, this clonotype turned up many times. The CDR3 loop is CASSVHRVTGELFF. CDR3 DNA: TGCGCCAGCAGCGTGCACAGGGTGACCGGGGAGCTGTTTTTT. The rearrangement joins TRBV4-3 to TRBJ2-2; possibly TRBD1 for D (6 bases). In germline, CDR1 is LGHNA, CDR2 YSLEER. The CDR3 consists of 14 residues. Trimming stripped 5 bases from V and 5 bases from J, with 12 bases between.

This clonotype was counted at least ten times. The rearrangement links TRBV18 to TRBJ2-3; TRBD1 might be the D (5 bases). CDR3 length equals 16 residues. From germline, CDR1 is KGHSH and CDR2 LQKENI. With 3 bases removed from V and 4 bases from J, the gap between germline ends came to 17 bases. The CDR3 region is CASSPRTLPGPDTQYF. The CDR3 DNA is TGTGCCAGCTCACCTAGGACATTACCCGGCCCAGATACGCAGTATTTT.

This clonotype showed up just a few times. The chain links TRBV7-2 to TRBJ2-3, with D maybe TRBD2 (5 bases). Per germline, CDR1 SGHTA and CDR2 FQGNSA. This CDR3 region has 14 residues. Deletions cut 2 bases from V and 4 bases from J, with 10 bases between. The CDR3 reads CASSLSSGADTQYF. In DNA form, the CDR3 reads TGTGCCAGCAGCTTAAGCTCCGGGGCAGATACGCAGTATTTT.

The chain is built from TRBV6-1 and TRBJ1-2; D not certain. The CDR3 spans 12 residues. The germline V gene has CDR1 MNHNS and CDR2 SASEGT. Trimming left V 8 bases short and J 8 bases short, with 15 bases between. CDR3 region: CASSSRTSGYTF. The CDR3 DNA reads TGTGCCAGCTCTTCCAGGACGTCCGGCTACACCTTC.

This clonotype was counted at least ten times. The junction departs from the called germline gene at one end, perhaps through a read error. CDR3 region: CASSKDRGRYNEQFF. The CDR3 DNA follows: TGTGCTAGCAGCAAGGACAGGGGTAGATACAATGAGCAGTTCTTC. The chain uses TRBV7-7 and TRBJ2-1; TRBD1 matches 9 bases. Germline assignment: CDR1 SSHAT and CDR2 FNYEAQ (reference sequence). This CDR3 is 15 amino acids long.

This clonotype was picked up a small number of times. J is TRBJ1-6 and V is TRBV9; 8 bases map to TRBD1. CDR3 size: 14 residues. Germline CDR1 SGDLS, CDR2 YYNGEE. Unmatched junction bases numbered 5, after V lost 4 bases and J lost 8 bases. The CDR3 is CASSKDRADSPLHF. As DNA, the CDR3 is TGTGCCAGCAGCAAGGACAGGGCTGATTCACCCCTCCACTTT.

The chain joins TRBV5-6 to TRBJ1-2; D is undetermined. Germline loops: CDR1 SGHDT, CDR2 YYEEEE. V lost 4 bases and J lost 12, with 28 bases in between. This CDR3 spans 16 amino acids. The CDR3 region is CASSPFSGRMYLIDTF. CDR3 in DNA: TGTGCCAGCAGCCCCTTTTCGGGGAGAATGTACCTTATAGACACCTTC.